The entry that follows covers one TCR beta chain sequence. This clonotype occurred many times. Its antigen is unknown. No base quality values were provided; no much bigger clone lies one nucleotide off. The sample comes from a study of T cells in Graves' hyperthyroidism and ophthalmopathy (dated by TCRdb to the late 2010s). As for the study more broadly: Peripheral blood samples were taken at the time of initial diagnosis, prior to any treatment. For training and testing, the 100 or so patients in the discovery cohort were randomly divided in a 7:3 ratio. Prospective prediction of ophthalmopathy was tested in an independent validation cohort of fewer than 20 hyperthyroidism patients and 15 to 17 patients who later progressed to ophthalmopathy. In six Graves' hyperthyroidism patients, the study also compared T-cell repertoires from thyroid tissue with T-cell repertoires from blood. To identify TCR V-J signatures that set the groups apart, the researchers used a discovery cohort of 90 to 100 patients, made up of 43 with Graves' ophthalmopathy and 57 with stable Graves' hyperthyroidism. After sampling, hyperthyroidism patients received methimazole starting at 30 mg daily, and ophthalmopathy patients received high-dose intravenous methylprednisolone. TCR Vbeta CDR3 sequencing of 120 to 150 peripheral blood samples (under 45 ophthalmopathy, roughly 72 hyperthyroidism and approximately 17 progressor patients) is reported in the paper.

The TCR beta CDR3 regions were amplified from RNA transcripts. For the first round of RT-PCR on the TCR CDR3, the HTBI primer set was used together with the Qiagen OneStep RT-PCR kit. Libraries were constructed in a second round of multiplex PCR, after which size selection and purification were performed. Sequencing of the libraries was done on an Illumina HiSeq2000 using paired-end 100 bp reads. Concerning the study's data processing: SOAPnuke was used to process the raw data, throwing out any read that contained adapters or uncalled bases, had a mean Phred below 15, or lacked an exact constant-primer or identifier match. COPE v1.2.5 was used to merge high-quality paired reads, and clonotypes were defined as unique nucleotide sequences. Clonotypes were aligned to IMGT TRBV, TRBD and TRBJ reference segments using MiTCR v1.1. The analysis was restricted to V-J combinations with a frequency above 0.0001, which together covered 99.2% of the repertoires. The TCS score was defined as the ratio of F50 (clonal expansion) to E x V (chaos), calculated using BLOSUM62-based TCRdist between CDR3 peptides within each V-J. Welch's t-statistics and random forest reduced around 520 V-J features to about 13, which were used in a naive Bayes classifier (R e1071). TCRdb reran the public reads through fastp at Q25 and MiXCR, keeping productive beta chains. Rows with one shared CDR3 protein collapse into an entry with the most common genes and DNA. The V and J calls shown here were made by TCRdb, not taken from the authors' results. This sample is represented by some 570,000 distinct CDR3 sequences; approximately 15% of them were singletons. Of the sample, about 7% is held by the ten largest clones.

Paper-wide results and their limitations: No statistical method was used to fix the sample size in advance, and group allocation was not hidden from the investigators. In validation, the model predicted progression to ophthalmopathy with roughly 66% sensitivity and about 72% specificity, a median of around 6.6 months before onset. A model built on a 13 V-J signature distinguished ophthalmopathy from stable hyperthyroidism, reaching 87.88% sensitivity and about 81% specificity in cross-validation and 80%/75% in testing. Most expanded thyroid clonotypes (frequency above 0.001) were also found in blood, which suggests that blood repertoires may mirror thyroid immune responses.

Measured from the cysteine to the phenylalanine, the CDR3 is 13 residues long. The DNA shown is the 39-base CDR3, in frame from base 1. CDR1 and CDR2, looked up from the germline V gene, are MDHEN and SYDVKM. Relative to germline, V is 6 bases shorter and J is 4 bases shorter, with 12 bases between their ends. Moderately to severely active disease, a Clinical Activity Score of at least 3, a NOSPECS grade of at least 4, and a duration under 3 months were present in ophthalmopathy patients. Exclusion was applied to patients with uncontrolled infections, other autoimmune diseases, pregnancy or lactation. Diagnoses were established on the basis of clinical symptoms, serum thyroxine and TRAb, thyroid ultrasound, and orbital computed tomography. Ficoll-Paque density gradient centrifugation was used to isolate PBMCs from 8 to 10 ml of fresh peripheral blood. Total RNA was extracted with Trizol reagent, and quality was checked on an Agilent 2100 Bioanalyzer.

The rearrangement combines TRBV28 with TRBJ1-1, with the D gene call left open. The sample was blood. The clonotype originates from a woman aged 18-29 years with Graves' ophthalmopathy. The DNA sequence is given as TGTGCCAGCAGGGAGCTCCGGGGCACTGAAGCTTTCTTT. The resulting protein is CASRELRGTEAFF.